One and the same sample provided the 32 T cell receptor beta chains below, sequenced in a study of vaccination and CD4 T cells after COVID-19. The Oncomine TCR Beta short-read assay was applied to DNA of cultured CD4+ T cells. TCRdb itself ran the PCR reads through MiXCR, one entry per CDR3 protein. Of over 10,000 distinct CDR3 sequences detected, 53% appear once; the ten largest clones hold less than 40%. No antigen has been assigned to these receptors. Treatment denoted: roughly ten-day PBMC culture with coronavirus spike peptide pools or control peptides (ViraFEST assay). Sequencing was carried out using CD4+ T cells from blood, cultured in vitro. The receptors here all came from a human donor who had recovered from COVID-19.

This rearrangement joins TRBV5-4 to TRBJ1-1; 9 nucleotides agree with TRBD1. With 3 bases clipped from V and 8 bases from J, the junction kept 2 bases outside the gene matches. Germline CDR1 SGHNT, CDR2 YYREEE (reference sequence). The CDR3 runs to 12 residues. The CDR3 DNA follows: TGTGCCAGCAGCTGGGGACAGGGAGAAGCTTTCTTT. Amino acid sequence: CASSWGQGEAFF.

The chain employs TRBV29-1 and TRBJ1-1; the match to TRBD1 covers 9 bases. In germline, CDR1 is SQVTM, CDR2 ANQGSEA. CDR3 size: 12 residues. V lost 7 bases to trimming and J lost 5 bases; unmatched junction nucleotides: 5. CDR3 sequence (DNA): TGCAGCGCGGACAGGGGAAAAACTGAAGCTTTCTTT. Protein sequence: CSADRGKTEAFF.

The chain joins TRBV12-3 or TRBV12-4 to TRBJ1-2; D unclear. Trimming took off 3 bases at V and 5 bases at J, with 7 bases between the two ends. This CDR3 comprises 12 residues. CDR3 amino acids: CASSFDDYGYTF. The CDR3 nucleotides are TGTGCCAGCAGTTTTGACGATTATGGCTACACCTTC.

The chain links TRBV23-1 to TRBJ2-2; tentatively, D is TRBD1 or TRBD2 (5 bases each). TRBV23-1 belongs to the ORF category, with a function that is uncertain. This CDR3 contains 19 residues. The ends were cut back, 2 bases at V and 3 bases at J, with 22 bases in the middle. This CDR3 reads CASSQQRGPLYLDTGELFF. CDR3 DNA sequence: TGCGCCAGCAGTCAACAGAGGGGTCCCCTTTACTTGGACACCGGGGAGCTGTTTTTT.

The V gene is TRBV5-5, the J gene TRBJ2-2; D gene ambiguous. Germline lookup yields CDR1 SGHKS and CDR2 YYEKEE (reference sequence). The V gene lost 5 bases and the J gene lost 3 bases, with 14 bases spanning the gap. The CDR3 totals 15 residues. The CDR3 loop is CASSSSRQDTGELFF. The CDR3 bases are TGTGCCAGCAGTTCCTCCAGGCAGGACACCGGGGAGCTGTTTTTT. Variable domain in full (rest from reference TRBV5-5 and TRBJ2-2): DAGVTQSPTHLIKTRGQQVTLRCSPISGHKSVSWYQQVLGQGPQFIFQYYEKEERGRGNFPDRFSARQFPNYSSELNVNALLLGDSALYLCASSSSRQDTGELFFGEGSRLTVL.

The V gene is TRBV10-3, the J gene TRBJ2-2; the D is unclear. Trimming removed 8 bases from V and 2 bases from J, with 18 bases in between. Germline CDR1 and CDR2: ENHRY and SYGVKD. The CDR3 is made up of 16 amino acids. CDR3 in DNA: TGTGCCATCTCAGTGAGATTATGGGAAAACACCGGGGAGCTGTTTTTT. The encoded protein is CAISVRLWENTGELFF.

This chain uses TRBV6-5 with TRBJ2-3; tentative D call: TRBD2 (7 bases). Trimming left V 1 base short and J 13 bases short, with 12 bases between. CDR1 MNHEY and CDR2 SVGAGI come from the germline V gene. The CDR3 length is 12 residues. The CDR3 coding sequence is TGTGCCAGCAGTTACTGGGGGGGCCCCAAGTATTTT. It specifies CASSYWGGPKYF.

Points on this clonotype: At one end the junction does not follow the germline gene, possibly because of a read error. CDR3 DNA sequence: TGTGCCAGCAGTTATCAGGAAACCTACGAGCAGTACTTC. Translated: CASSYQETYEQYF. The chain joins TRBV10-3 to TRBJ2-7; D unclear. The CDR3 contains 13 residues. Germline loops: CDR1 ENHRY, CDR2 SYGVKD.

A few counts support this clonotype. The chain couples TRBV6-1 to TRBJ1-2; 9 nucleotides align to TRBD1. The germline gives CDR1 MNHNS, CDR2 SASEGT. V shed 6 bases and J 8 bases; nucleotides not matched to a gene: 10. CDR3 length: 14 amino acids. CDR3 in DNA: TGTGCCAGCAGCTCAACCGGGACAGGGTGGGGCTACACCTTC. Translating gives CASSSTGTGWGYTF.

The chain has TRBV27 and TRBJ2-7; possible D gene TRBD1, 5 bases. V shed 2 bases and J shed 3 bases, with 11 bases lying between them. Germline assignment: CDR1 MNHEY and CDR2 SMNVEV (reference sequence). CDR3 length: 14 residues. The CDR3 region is CASSLGNRGYEQYF. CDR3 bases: TGTGCCAGCAGTTTAGGGAATAGGGGCTACGAGCAGTACTTC.

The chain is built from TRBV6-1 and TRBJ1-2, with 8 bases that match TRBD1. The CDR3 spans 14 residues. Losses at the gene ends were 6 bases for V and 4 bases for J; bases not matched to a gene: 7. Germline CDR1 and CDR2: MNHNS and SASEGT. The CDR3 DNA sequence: TGTGCCAGCAGCGCGGGACAGGCGGGCTATGGCTACACCTTC. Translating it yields CASSAGQAGYGYTF.

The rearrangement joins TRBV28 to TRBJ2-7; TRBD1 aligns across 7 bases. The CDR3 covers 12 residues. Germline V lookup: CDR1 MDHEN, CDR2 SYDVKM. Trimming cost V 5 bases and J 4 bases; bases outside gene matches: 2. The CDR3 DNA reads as TGTGCCAGCAGTCCCAGGGGGTACGAGCAGTACTTC. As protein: CASSPRGYEQYF.

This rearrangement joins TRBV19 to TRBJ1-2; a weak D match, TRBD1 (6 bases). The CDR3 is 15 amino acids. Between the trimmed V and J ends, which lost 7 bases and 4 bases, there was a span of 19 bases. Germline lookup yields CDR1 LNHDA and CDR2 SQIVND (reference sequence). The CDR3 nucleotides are TGTGCCAGTACCCCGGGGGGCGGCAACCCCTATGGCTACACCTTC. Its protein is CASTPGGGNPYGYTF.

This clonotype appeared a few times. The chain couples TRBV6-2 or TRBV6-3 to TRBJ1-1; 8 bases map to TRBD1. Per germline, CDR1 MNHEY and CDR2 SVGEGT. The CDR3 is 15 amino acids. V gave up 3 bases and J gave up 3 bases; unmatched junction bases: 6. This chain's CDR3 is CASSYQGAWDTEAFF. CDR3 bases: TGTGCCAGCAGTTATCAGGGGGCGTGGGACACTGAAGCTTTCTTT.

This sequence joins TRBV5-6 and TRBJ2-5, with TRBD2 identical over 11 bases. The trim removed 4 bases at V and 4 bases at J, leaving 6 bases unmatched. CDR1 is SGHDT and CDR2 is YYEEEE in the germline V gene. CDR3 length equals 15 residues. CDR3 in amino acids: CASSALAGAGETQYF. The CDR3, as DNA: TGTGCCAGCAGCGCACTAGCGGGGGCGGGAGAGACCCAGTACTTC.

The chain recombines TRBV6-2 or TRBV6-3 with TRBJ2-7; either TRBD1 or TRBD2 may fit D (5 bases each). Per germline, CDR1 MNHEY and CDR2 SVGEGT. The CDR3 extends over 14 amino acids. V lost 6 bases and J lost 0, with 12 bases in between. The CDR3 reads CASRRDASSYEQYF. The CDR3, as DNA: TGTGCCAGCAGACGGGACGCCAGCTCCTACGAGCAGTACTTC.

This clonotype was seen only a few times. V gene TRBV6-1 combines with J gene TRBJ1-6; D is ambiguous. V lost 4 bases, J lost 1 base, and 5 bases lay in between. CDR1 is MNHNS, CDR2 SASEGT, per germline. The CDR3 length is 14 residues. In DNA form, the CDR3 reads TGTGCCAGCAGTGGGAGGTCCTATAATTCACCCCTCCACTTT. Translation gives CASSGRSYNSPLHF.

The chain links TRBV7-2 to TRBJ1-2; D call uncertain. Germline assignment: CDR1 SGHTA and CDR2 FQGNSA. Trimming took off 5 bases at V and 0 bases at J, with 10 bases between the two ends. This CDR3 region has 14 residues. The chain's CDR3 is CASSPGRTNYGYTF. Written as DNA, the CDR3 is TGTGCCAGCAGCCCAGGACGGACTAACTATGGCTACACCTTC.

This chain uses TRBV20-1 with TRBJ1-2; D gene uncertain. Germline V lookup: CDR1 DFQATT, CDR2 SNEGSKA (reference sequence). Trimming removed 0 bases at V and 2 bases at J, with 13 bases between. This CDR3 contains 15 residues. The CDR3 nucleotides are TGCAGTGCTAGAGACGGATTCGGGGTAAACTATGGCTACACCTTC. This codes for CSARDGFGVNYGYTF.

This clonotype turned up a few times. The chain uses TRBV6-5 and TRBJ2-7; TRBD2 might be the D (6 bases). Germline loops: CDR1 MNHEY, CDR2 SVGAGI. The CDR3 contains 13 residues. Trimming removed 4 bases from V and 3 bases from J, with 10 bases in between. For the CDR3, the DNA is TGTGCCAGCAGTTTCCGGGACTTCTACGAGCAGTACTTC. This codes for CASSFRDFYEQYF.

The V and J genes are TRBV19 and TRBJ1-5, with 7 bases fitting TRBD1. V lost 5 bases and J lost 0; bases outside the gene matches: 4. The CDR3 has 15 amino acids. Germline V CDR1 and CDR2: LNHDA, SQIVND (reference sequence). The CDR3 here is CASSGGTDSNQPQHF. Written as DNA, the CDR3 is TGTGCCAGTAGTGGGGGGACAGATAGCAATCAGCCCCAGCATTTT.

In DNA form, the CDR3 reads TGTGCCACCAGTGATCGGGGGCTTGGTCAGCCCCAGCATTTT. It is translated as CATSDRGLGQPQHF. The V call is TRBV24-1, the J call TRBJ1-5; tentatively, D is TRBD1 (6 bases). Germline CDR1 KGHDR, CDR2 SFDVKD. This CDR3 region has 14 residues. V was cut by 3 bases and J by 6 bases, with 11 bases left in between.

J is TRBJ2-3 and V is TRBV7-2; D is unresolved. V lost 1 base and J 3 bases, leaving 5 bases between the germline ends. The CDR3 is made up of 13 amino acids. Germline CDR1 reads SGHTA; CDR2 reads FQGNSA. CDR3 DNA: TGTGCCAGCAGCTTAGGCGTGACAGATACGCAGTATTTT. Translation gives CASSLGVTDTQYF.

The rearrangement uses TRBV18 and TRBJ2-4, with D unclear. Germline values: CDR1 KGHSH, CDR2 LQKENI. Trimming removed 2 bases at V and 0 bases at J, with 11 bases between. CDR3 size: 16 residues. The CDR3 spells CASSPRETLAKNIQYF. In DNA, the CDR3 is TGTGCCAGCTCACCAAGGGAAACTCTAGCCAAAAACATTCAGTACTTC. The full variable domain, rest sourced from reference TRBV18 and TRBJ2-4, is NAGVMQNPRHLVRRRGQEARLRCSPMKGHSHVYWYRQLPEEGLKFMVYLQKENIIDESGMPKERFSAEFPKEGPSILRIQQVVRGDSAAYFCASSPRETLAKNIQYFGAGTRLSVL.

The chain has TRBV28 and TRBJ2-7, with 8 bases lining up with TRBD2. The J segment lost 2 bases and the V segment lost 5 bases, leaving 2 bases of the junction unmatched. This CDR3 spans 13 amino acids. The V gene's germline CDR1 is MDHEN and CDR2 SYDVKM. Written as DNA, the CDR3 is TGTGCCAGCAGTCTAGCGGGCCCCTACGAGCAGTACTTC. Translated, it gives CASSLAGPYEQYF.

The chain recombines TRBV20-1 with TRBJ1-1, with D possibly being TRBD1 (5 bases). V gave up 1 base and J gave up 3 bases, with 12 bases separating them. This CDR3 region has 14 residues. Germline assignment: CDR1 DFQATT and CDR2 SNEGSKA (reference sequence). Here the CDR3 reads CSARVRAGDTEAFF. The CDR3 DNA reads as TGCAGTGCTAGAGTAAGGGCGGGGGACACTGAAGCTTTCTTT.

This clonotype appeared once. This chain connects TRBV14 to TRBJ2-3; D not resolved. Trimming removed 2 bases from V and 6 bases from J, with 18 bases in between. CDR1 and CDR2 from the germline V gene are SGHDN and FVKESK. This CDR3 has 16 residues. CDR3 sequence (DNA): TGTGCCAGCAGCCAAAATGGGCCTCACTCGTCTGATACGCAGTATTTT. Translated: CASSQNGPHSSDTQYF.

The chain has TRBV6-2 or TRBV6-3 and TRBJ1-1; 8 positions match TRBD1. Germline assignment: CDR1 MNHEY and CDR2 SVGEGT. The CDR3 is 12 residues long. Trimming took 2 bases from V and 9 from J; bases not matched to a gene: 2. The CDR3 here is CASSYGQGKAFF. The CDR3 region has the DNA TGTGCCAGCAGTTACGGACAGGGCAAAGCTTTCTTT.

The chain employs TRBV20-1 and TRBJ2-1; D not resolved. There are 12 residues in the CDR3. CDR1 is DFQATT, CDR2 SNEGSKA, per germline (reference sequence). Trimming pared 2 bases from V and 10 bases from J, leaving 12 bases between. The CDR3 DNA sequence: TGCAGTGCTAGACCCCGTGTAGTAGAGCAGTTCTTC. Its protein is CSARPRVVEQFF.

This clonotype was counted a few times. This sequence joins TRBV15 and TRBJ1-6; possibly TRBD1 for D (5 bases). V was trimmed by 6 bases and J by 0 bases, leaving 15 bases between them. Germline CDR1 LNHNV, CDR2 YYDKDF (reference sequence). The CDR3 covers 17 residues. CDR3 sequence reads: CATREGWGSSYNSPLHF. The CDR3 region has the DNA TGTGCCACCAGGGAGGGGTGGGGGAGCTCCTATAATTCACCCCTCCACTTT.

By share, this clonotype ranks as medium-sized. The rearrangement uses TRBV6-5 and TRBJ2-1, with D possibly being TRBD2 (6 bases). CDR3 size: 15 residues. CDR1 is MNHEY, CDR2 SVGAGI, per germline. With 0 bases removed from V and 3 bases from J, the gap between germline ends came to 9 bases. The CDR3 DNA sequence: TGTGCCAGCAGTTACTCCCAGGGACTCTACAATGAGCAGTTCTTC. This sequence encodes CASSYSQGLYNEQFF.

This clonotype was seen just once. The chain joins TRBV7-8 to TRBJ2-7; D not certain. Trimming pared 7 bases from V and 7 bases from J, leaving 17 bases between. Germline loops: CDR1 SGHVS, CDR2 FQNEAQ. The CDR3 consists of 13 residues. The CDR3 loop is CASTLDRPGEQYF. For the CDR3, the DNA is TGTGCCAGCACCCTGGACCGTCCTGGGGAGCAGTACTTC.